The rows below give T cell receptor beta chains drawn from one sample of a study of blood T cells in healthy people across ages. From the 5' RACE reads, TCRdb called clonotypes with MiXCR, one entry per CDR3 protein. The sample lists hundreds of thousands of distinct CDR3 sequences; 32% were seen once. Input material: blood. These receptors were obtained from an elderly woman in good health. Both conserved end residues are part of each CDR3. D genes are given only for firm matches. For some rows the clone size is stated as once, few or many, or as a class when expanded; others skip it.

j_call,clone_size,cdr3_length,d_call,v_call,cdr3_aa,cdr3_nt
TRBJ2-1,few,12,.,TRBV30,CASRPGVNEQFF,TGTGCCTCCAGGCCGGGGGTCAATGAGCAGTTCTTC
TRBJ2-5,few,13,.,TRBV30,CAWSALGQETQYF,TGTGCCTGGAGTGCCCTCGGGCAAGAGACCCAGTACTTC
TRBJ2-4,many,16,TRBD2,TRBV9,CASSATSGGARDIQYF,TGTGCCAGCAGCGCGACTAGCGGGGGGGCCCGAGACATTCAGTACTTC
TRBJ2-6,many,16,.,TRBV15,CATSRGMGNGGNVLTF,TGTGCCACCAGCAGAGGGATGGGAAATGGTGGCAACGTCCTGACTTTC
TRBJ2-5,many,14,TRBD1,TRBV29-1,CSLRLPGQTPTQYF,TGCAGCCTTAGGTTACCGGGACAGACCCCGACCCAGTACTTC
TRBJ2-3,.,16,TRBD2,TRBV3-1,CAGSLYSGGAADTQYF,TGTGCCGGCAGCCTATATAGCGGGGGGGCCGCAGATACGCAGTATTTT
TRBJ1-2,few,15,TRBD1,TRBV12-3/TRBV12-4,CASSLTGTGVYGYTF,TGTGCCAGCAGTTTAACTGGGACAGGGGTTTATGGCTACACCTTC
TRBJ2-3,once,13,.,TRBV7-3,CASSLTSLDTQYF,TGTGCCAGCAGCTTAACATCCCTAGATACGCAGTATTTT
TRBJ1-6,few,15,.,TRBV5-1,CASSSGIVGNSPLHF,TGCGCCAGCAGCTCCGGGATTGTAGGTAATTCACCCCTCCACTTT
TRBJ1-2,few,13,.,TRBV30,CAWSAGAAYGYTF,TGTGCCTGGAGTGCGGGGGCGGCCTATGGCTACACCTTC
TRBJ2-3,.,15,TRBD2,TRBV7-2,CASSFGGGRTDTQYF,TGTGCCAGCAGCTTCGGCGGGGGGAGGACAGATACGCAGTATTTT
TRBJ1-1,few,16,TRBD1,TRBV7-2,CASSSMDRGGYTEAFF,TGTGCCAGCAGCTCGATGGACAGGGGAGGTTACACTGAAGCTTTCTTT
TRBJ1-5,.,16,TRBD1,TRBV20-1,CSARDQGTGGNQPQHF,TGCAGTGCTAGAGATCAAGGGACAGGGGGCAATCAGCCCCAGCATTTT